This entry lists 31 T cell receptor beta chains sequenced from one sample in a study of control samples from healthy donors and cancer patients. Sequencing was performed with immunoSEQ multiplex PCR; in TCRdb, only in-frame clones are kept and a portion is missing. The sample carries 150,000 to 200,000 clones, 90% to 95% recorded once. Input material: blood. Source of these receptors: a woman aged 30 to 39 in good health.

The chain links TRBV6-2 or TRBV6-3 to TRBJ2-1, with 8 bases lining up with TRBD2. The CDR3 loop spans 14 amino acids. With V trimmed by 2 bases and J by 7 bases, 4 bases remained unmatched. The germline V gene encodes CDR1 MNHEY and CDR2 SVGEGT. The CDR3 DNA reads TGTGCCAGCAGTTACCAGGGACTAGTAAATGAGCAGTTCTTC. It yields the protein CASSYQGLVNEQFF.

The rearrangement joins TRBV24-1 to TRBJ2-2; D is unresolved. Germline V gene sequence: CDR1 KGHDR, CDR2 SFDVKD. The CDR3 runs 14 residues. Trimming shortened V by 5 bases and J by 0 bases, and 6 bases separated the two germline ends. CDR3 nucleotides: TGTGCCACCAGTGGGAGAACGAACACCGGGGAGCTGTTTTTT. It encodes CATSGRTNTGELFF.

The chain carries TRBV5-1 and TRBJ1-3, with 7 bases aligning to TRBD1. V trimming: 0 bases; J trimming: 3 bases; junction bases outside the gene matches: 3. CDR3 size: 15 residues. CDR1 is SGHRS, CDR2 YFSETQ, per germline. The CDR3 DNA sequence: TGCGCCAGCAGCTTGGGCTACAGGGGTGGAAACACCATATATTTT. Translated, it gives CASSLGYRGGNTIYF.

In the case of this clone: This specimen includes other DNA sequences encoding the same CDR3. The chain links TRBV7-9 to TRBJ2-3, with D maybe TRBD2 (5 bases). The CDR3 has 13 residues. V was cut by 5 bases and J by 4 bases, with 10 bases left in between. The germline CDR1 and CDR2 sequences are SEHNR and FQNEAQ (reference sequence). Here the CDR3 DNA reads TGTGCCAGCAGCCCGCGAGGGCCAGATACGCAGTATTTT. Amino acids: CASSPRGPDTQYF.

The gene calls are TRBV11-3 and TRBJ2-2; no clear D gene. With 1 base removed from V and 4 bases from J, the gap between germline ends came to 4 bases. CDR3 length equals 13 residues. Germline CDR1 SGHNT, CDR2 YENEEA. The CDR3 DNA sequence: TGTGCCAGCAGCTTAGGGCGCACCGGGGAGCTGTTTTTT. Its translation: CASSLGRTGELFF.

Concerning this clone: The sample holds other DNA sequences that translate to the same CDR3. The chain combines TRBV18 with TRBJ2-5, with a weak D call TRBD1 (6 bases). This CDR3 comprises 13 residues. Germline V gene lookup returns CDR1 KGHSH and CDR2 LQKENI. V lost 6 bases to trimming and J lost 2 bases, with 10 bases between them. The CDR3 nucleotides are TGTGCCAGCTCGCCCGGACAGCAAGAGACCCAGTACTTC. This translates into CASSPGQQETQYF. The full variable domain, completed using reference TRBV18 and TRBJ2-5, is NAGVMQNPRHLVRRRGQEARLRCSPMKGHSHVYWYRQLPEEGLKFMVYLQKENIIDESGMPKERFSAEFPKEGPSILRIQQVVRGDSAAYFCASSPGQQETQYFGPGTRLLVL.

The rearrangement joins TRBV19 to TRBJ1-5; 7 bases align to TRBD1. CDR1 and CDR2 from the germline V gene are LNHDA and SQIVND (reference sequence). V was pared by 4 bases and J by 1 base, with 4 bases of the junction left unmatched. This CDR3 spans 15 amino acids. CDR3 sequence: CASSTDRASNQPQHF. The CDR3 DNA reads as TGTGCCAGTAGTACTGACAGGGCGAGCAATCAGCCCCAGCATTTT.

The chain employs TRBV14 and TRBJ1-5; unclear D gene. This CDR3 contains 13 residues. Germline CDR1 SGHDN, CDR2 FVKESK. The V and J ends lost 0 bases and 0 bases respectively, with 0 bases between them. This chain's CDR3 is CASSQDSNQPQHF. DNA for the CDR3: TGTGCCAGCAGCCAAGATAGCAATCAGCCCCAGCATTTT.

This chain links TRBV20-1 with TRBJ1-5; maybe TRBD1 (6 bases). This CDR3 contains 13 residues. Germline-derived CDR1 and CDR2 are DFQATT and SNEGSKA (reference sequence). Between the trimmed V and J ends, which lost 3 bases and 4 bases, there was a span of 10 bases. The CDR3 sequence is CSASRGGNQPQHF. In nucleotides, the CDR3 is TGCAGTGCTAGTAGGGGGGGGAATCAGCCCCAGCATTTT.

V usage is TRBV11-1 and J usage is TRBJ2-3, with 10 bases aligning to TRBD2. The CDR3 runs to 15 residues. The V segment lost 5 bases and the J segment 4 bases; nucleotides outside the gene matches: 6. From germline, CDR1 is SGHAT and CDR2 FQDESV (reference sequence). CDR3 in amino acids: CASSPTSGESDTQYF. CDR3 sequence (DNA): TGTGCCAGCAGCCCCACTAGCGGGGAGTCAGATACGCAGTATTTT.

This clone was recorded once. The chain employs TRBV13 and TRBJ2-3; D may correspond to TRBD1 or TRBD2 (5 bases each). Germline CDR1 is PRHDT and CDR2 is FYEKMQ (reference sequence). The CDR3 has 13 residues. V shed 2 bases and J shed 6 bases, with 9 bases lying between them. The CDR3 DNA is TGTGCCAGCAGCTTACTCAGGGAGGATACGCAGTATTTT. Translation: CASSLLREDTQYF.

The chain is built from TRBV2 and TRBJ1-5; D might be TRBD1 (6 bases). The germline CDR1 and CDR2 sequences are SNHLY and FYNNEI. Trimming left V 0 bases short and J 7 bases short, with 16 bases between. The CDR3 sequence is 16 residues long. The CDR3 DNA is TGTGCCAGCAGTGAAGCGCTTGTACAGGGACGACAGCCCCAGCATTTT. It specifies CASSEALVQGRQPQHF.

The chain couples TRBV4-1 to TRBJ2-1; TRBD2 aligns across 10 bases. The CDR3 length is 16 residues. Trimming removed 2 bases from V and 2 bases from J; junction bases left unmatched: 3. Looked up from germline, CDR1 is MGHRA and CDR2 is YSYEKL. The CDR3 region has the DNA TGCGCCAGCAGCCAACTAGCGGGAGTAACCTACAATGAGCAGTTCTTC. It is translated as CASSQLAGVTYNEQFF.

For this clone: Distinct nucleotide sequences in the sample also encode this CDR3. V gene TRBV6-5 combines with J gene TRBJ2-3; D unresolved. The CDR3 has 13 residues. Germline V CDR1 and CDR2: MNHEY, SVGAGI. Trimming removed 2 bases from V and 0 bases from J, with 3 bases in between. The CDR3 DNA sequence: TGTGCCAGCAGTTACGATAGCACAGATACGCAGTATTTT. Translation gives CASSYDSTDTQYF.

J is TRBJ2-1 and V is TRBV5-4; D unresolved. Germline V gene data show CDR1 as SGHNT and CDR2 as YYREEE (reference sequence). The germline V and J ends were trimmed by 5 bases and 3 bases, with 18 bases remaining between them. This CDR3 has 16 residues. CDR3 region: CASSYSQWYGYNEQFF. The CDR3 DNA reads as TGTGCCAGCAGTTACAGTCAATGGTACGGCTACAATGAGCAGTTCTTC.

This clone was recorded once. V and J are TRBV4-3 and TRBJ1-3; D ambiguous. V lost 0 bases to trimming and J lost 0 bases, with 6 bases between them. The CDR3 runs 15 residues. CDR1 LGHNA and CDR2 YSLEER come from the germline V gene. CDR3 DNA: TGCGCCAGCAGCCAAGATCGGTTCTCTGGAAACACCATATATTTT. Translation: CASSQDRFSGNTIYF.

The rearrangement uses TRBV10-3 and TRBJ1-2, with a tentative D call TRBD1 (5 bases). Germline CDR1 ENHRY, CDR2 SYGVKD. V lost 4 bases and J 2 bases, leaving 14 bases between the germline ends. CDR3 length equals 15 residues. CDR3 coding DNA: TGTGCCATCAGTGCTGAGGGACGGCCAAACTATGGCTACACCTTC. Its translation: CAISAEGRPNYGYTF.

This rearrangement joins TRBV5-1 to TRBJ2-7, with 9 nucleotides matching TRBD1. The CDR3 is 13 residues long. The germline V gene has CDR1 SGHRS and CDR2 YFSETQ. The ends lost 3 bases at V and 6 bases at J; junction bases unmatched: 4. The CDR3, as DNA: TGCGCCAGCAGCTGGGGGACAGGGCGCGAGCAGTACTTC. Translation: CASSWGTGREQYF.

The V call is TRBV27, the J call TRBJ2-7, with D perhaps matching TRBD1 (5 bases). Germline assignment: CDR1 MNHEY and CDR2 SMNVEV (reference sequence). The CDR3 sequence is 12 residues long. Trimming cost V 2 bases and J 6 bases, with 8 bases left between them. Here the CDR3 reads CASSLERGEQYF. The CDR3 nucleotides read TGTGCCAGCAGTTTAGAAAGGGGCGAGCAGTACTTC.

This chain connects TRBV6-4 to TRBJ1-1, with 11 nucleotides matching TRBD1. Per the germline V gene, CDR1 is MRHNA and CDR2 is SNTAGT. The CDR3 consists of 15 residues. V trimming: 5 bases; J trimming: 1 base; junction bases outside the gene matches: 3. The CDR3 reads CASSRDRGANTEAFF. The DNA of the CDR3 is TGTGCCAGCAGTAGGGACAGGGGGGCGAACACTGAAGCTTTCTTT.

This chain joins TRBV6-2 or TRBV6-3 and TRBJ2-1; 7 bases map to TRBD2. V was clipped by 0 bases and J by 6 bases; unmatched bases: 2. This CDR3 comprises 14 residues. Germline V gives CDR1 MNHEY, CDR2 SVGEGT. The CDR3 spells CASSYSTSPNEQFF. DNA for the CDR3: TGTGCCAGCAGTTACTCGACTAGCCCCAATGAGCAGTTCTTC.

The rearrangement uses TRBV18 and TRBJ2-3; perhaps TRBD1 as D (6 bases). The V end lost 3 bases, the J end lost 4 bases, and 8 bases lay between the germline ends. The CDR3 contains 13 residues. The germline V gene encodes CDR1 KGHSH and CDR2 LQKENI. Here the CDR3 reads CASSPGAADTQYF. The CDR3, as DNA: TGTGCCAGCTCACCGGGGGCTGCAGATACGCAGTATTTT.

The chain has TRBV3-1 (or the pseudogene TRBV3-2) and TRBJ1-3; D remains ambiguous. The V gene's germline CDR1 is LGHDT and CDR2 YNNKEL (reference sequence). The CDR3 length is 14 residues. The germline V and J ends were trimmed by 6 bases and 0 bases, with 9 bases remaining between them. CDR3 DNA sequence: TGTGCCAGCAGTCCCAACTTCTCTGGAAACACCATATATTTT. It translates to CASSPNFSGNTIYF.

This clone showed up just once. The chain links TRBV11-3 to TRBJ2-3, with D hard to call. V lost 1 base to trimming and J lost 0 bases, with 5 bases between them. In germline, CDR1 is SGHNT, CDR2 YENEEA. The CDR3 has 14 amino acids. DNA of the CDR3: TGTGCCAGCAGCTTAGCGGATAGCACAGATACGCAGTATTTT. This translates into CASSLADSTDTQYF.

The chain links TRBV12-3 or TRBV12-4 to TRBJ1-3; TRBD1 matches 7 bases. The CDR3 runs 13 residues. The V gene end was trimmed by 6 bases and the J gene end by 2 bases; junction bases not matched to a gene: 1. The CDR3 spells CASRGTAGNTIYF. Here the CDR3 DNA reads TGTGCCAGCAGGGGGACAGCTGGAAACACCATATATTTT.

The chain has TRBV7-3 and TRBJ2-2; TRBD1 matches 7 bases. CDR1 SGHTA and CDR2 FQGTGA come from the germline V gene. The CDR3 runs 14 residues. Trimming at V came to 5 bases and at J to 2 bases, leaving 2 bases not matched to a gene. The CDR3 here is CASSRDRNTGELFF. The CDR3 DNA follows: TGTGCCAGCAGCCGGGACAGAAACACCGGGGAGCTGTTTTTT.

This rearrangement joins TRBV4-2 to TRBJ2-7; D is ambiguous. CDR1 is LGHNA, CDR2 YNFKEQ, per germline. Trimming stripped 4 bases from V and 2 bases from J, with 6 bases between. This CDR3 has 12 amino acids. The CDR3, as DNA: TGTGCCAGCAGCCCCACCCCCTACGAGCAGTACTTC. Amino acid sequence: CASSPTPYEQYF.

The CDR3 DNA follows: TGTGCCAGCAGCGTAGACTTGGCTAGCGGCTCCTACGAGCAGTACTTC. Translated: CASSVDLASGSYEQYF. This sequence joins TRBV9 and TRBJ2-7; the match to TRBD2 covers 7 bases. Trimming at V came to 0 bases and at J to 0 bases, leaving 6 bases not matched to a gene. The CDR3 has 16 residues. Per the germline V gene, CDR1 is SGDLS and CDR2 is YYNGEE.

For this clone: This CDR3 is also generated by other DNA sequences in the sample. This chain joins TRBV10-3 and TRBJ1-5; D ambiguous. This CDR3 comprises 15 residues. CDR1 ENHRY and CDR2 SYGVKD come from the germline V gene. Trimming removed 2 bases at V and 0 bases at J, with 8 bases between. CDR3 residues: CAISEGRNSNQPQHF. As DNA, the CDR3 is TGTGCCATCAGTGAGGGCCGCAATAGCAATCAGCCCCAGCATTTT.

A single count supports this clone. The V gene is TRBV21-1, the J gene TRBJ2-7; TRBD1, as called in the table, went unchecked against the DNA. TRBV21-1 is annotated as a pseudogene. The CDR3 contains 12 residues. CDR3 DNA: TGTGCCAGCAGCAAAGGGGCAGCCGAGCAGTACTTC. Encoded protein: CASSKGAAEQYF.

The rearrangement joins TRBV7-3 to TRBJ1-3; 9 positions match TRBD1. Germline V CDR1 and CDR2: SGHTA, FQGTGA. V trimming: 2 bases; J trimming: 3 bases; junction bases outside the gene matches: 2. The CDR3 is 15 amino acids. The CDR3 DNA is TGTGCCAGCAGCTTAGGGGGACAGGGTGGAAACACCATATATTTT. Its protein product is CASSLGGQGGNTIYF.